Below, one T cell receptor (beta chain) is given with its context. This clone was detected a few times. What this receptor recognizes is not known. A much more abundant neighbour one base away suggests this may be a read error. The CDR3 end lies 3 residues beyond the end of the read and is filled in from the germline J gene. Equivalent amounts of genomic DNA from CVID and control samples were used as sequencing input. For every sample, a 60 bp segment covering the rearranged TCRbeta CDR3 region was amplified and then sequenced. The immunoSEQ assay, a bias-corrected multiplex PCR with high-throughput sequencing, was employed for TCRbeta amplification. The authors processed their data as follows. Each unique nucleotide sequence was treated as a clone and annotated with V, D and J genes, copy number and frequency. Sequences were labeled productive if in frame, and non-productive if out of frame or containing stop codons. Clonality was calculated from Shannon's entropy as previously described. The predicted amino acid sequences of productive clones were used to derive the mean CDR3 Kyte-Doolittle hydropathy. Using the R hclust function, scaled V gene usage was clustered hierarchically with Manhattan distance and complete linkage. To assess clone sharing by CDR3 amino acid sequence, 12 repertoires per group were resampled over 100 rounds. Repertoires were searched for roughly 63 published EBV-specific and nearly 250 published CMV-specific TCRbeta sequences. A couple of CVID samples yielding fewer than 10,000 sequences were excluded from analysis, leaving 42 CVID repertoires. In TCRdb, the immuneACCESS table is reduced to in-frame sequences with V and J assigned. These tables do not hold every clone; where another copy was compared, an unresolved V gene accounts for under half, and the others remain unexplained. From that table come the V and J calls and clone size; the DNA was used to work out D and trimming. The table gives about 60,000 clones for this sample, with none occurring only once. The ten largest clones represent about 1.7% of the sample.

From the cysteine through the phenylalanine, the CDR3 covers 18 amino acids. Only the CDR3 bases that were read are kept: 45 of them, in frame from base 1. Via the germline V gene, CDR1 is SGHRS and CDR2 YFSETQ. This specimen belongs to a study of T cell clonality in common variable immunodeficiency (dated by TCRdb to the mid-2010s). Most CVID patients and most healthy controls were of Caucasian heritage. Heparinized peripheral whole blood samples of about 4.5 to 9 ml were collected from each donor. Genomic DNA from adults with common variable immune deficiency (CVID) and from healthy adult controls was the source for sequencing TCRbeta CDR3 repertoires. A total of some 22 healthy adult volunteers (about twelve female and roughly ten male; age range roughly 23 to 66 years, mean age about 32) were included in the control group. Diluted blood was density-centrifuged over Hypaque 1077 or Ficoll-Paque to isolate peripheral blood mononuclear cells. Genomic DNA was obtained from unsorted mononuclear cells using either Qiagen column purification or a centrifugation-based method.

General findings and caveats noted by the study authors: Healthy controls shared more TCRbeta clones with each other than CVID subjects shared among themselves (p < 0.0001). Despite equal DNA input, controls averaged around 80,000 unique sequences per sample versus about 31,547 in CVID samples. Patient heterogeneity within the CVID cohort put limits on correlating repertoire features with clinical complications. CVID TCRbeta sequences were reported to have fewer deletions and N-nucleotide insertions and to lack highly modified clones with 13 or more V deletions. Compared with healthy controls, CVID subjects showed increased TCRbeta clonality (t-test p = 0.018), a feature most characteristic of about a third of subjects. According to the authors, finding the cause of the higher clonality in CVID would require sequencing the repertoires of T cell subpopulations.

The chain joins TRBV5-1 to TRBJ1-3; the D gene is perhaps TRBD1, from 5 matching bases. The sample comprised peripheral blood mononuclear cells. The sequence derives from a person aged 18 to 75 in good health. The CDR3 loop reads CASSFNSGTLGSGNAIYF. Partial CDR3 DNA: TGCGCCAGCAGCTTTAACTCCGGGACTCTCGGCTCTGGAAACGCC.